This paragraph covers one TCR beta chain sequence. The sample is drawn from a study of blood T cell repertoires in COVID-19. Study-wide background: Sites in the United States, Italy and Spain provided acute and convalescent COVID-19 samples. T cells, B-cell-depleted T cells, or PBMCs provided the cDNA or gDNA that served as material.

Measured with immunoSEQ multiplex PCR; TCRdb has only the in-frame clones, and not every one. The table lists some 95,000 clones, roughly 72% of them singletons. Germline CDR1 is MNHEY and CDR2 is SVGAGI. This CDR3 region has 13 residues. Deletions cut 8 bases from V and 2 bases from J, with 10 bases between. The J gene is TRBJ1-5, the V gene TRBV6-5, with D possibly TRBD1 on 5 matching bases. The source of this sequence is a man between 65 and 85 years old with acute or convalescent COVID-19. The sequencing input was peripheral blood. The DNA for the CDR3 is TGTGCCAGCGGTCAGGGTGGCAATCAGCCCCAGCATTTT. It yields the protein CASGQGGNQPQHF.